Described below is a single TCR beta chain sequence and its context. Trimming left V 5 bases short and J 5 bases short, with 15 bases between. Germline V CDR1 and CDR2: SEHNR, FQNEAQ (reference sequence). The CDR3 extends over 14 amino acids. The record originates from a study of CD8 T cells in Susac syndrome. At the level of the study: Within the group of sequenced Susac syndrome patients, five or six had active disease and eight were in remission. Blood was drawn from Susac syndrome patients while they were therapy-naive, on corticosteroids, or on intravenous immunoglobulin alone.

When the RNA was reverse transcribed, random hexamers were used with an input of roughly 0.45 to 1 ug. TCRdb passed the immunoSEQ multiplex PCR reads through MiXCR, listing each CDR3 protein once. The data contain over 65,000 distinct CDR3 sequences, approximately 94% of them singletons. Sequencing was performed on CD4+ T cells from PBMCs. The V call is TRBV7-9, the J call TRBJ1-2; no clear D gene. This receptor was identified in a human donor with Susac syndrome. The CDR3 region has the DNA TGTGCCAGCAGCCCAAAAAACAGCTTTTATGGCTACACCTTC. As protein: CASSPKNSFYGYTF. Using reference TRBV7-9 and TRBJ1-2 for the parts outside the CDR3, the full variable domain is DTGVSQNPRHKITKRGQNVTFRCDPISEHNRLYWYRQTLGQGPEFLTYFQNEAQLEKSRLLSDRFSAERPKGSFSTLEIQRTEQGDSAMYLCASSPKNSFYGYTFGSGTRLTVV.